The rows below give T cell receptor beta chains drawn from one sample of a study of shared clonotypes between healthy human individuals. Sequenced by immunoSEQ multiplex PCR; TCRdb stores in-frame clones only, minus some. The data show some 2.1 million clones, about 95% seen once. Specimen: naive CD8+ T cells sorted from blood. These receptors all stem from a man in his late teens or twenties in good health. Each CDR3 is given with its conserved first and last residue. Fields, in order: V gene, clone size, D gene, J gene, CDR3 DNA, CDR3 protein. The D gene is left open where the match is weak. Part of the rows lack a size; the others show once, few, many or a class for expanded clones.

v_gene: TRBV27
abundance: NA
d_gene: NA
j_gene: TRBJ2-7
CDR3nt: TGTGCCAGCAGTCCCGGGCCCAACCCCTACGAGCAGTACTTC
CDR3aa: CASSPGPNPYEQYF

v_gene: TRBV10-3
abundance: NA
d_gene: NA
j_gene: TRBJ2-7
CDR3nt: TGTGCCATCAGTGAAATCTCCTACGAGCAGTACTTC
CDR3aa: CAISEISYEQYF

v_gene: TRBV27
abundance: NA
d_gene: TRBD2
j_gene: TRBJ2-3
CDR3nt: TGTGCCAGCAGTCCCGCTAGCGGGGAGTTCACAGATACGCAGTATTTT
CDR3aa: CASSPASGEFTDTQYF

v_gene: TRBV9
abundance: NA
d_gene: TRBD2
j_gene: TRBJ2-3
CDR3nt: TGTGCCAGCAGCGAGGGGGCTAGCGGGATGAGCACAGATACGCAGTATTTT
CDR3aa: CASSEGASGMSTDTQYF

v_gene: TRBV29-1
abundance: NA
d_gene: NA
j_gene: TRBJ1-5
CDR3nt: TGCAGCGTTGAAAGTATGGAGCCCAATCAGCCCCAGCATTTT
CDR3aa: CSVESMEPNQPQHF

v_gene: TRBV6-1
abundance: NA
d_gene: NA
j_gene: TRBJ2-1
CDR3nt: TGTGCCAGCAGTGAAATAGGGTACTCCTACAATGAGCAGTTCTTC
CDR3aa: CASSEIGYSYNEQFF

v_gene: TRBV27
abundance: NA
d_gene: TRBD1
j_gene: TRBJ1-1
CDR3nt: TGTGCCAGCAGTTTAACGTGGACAGGGGATCCGAACACTGAAGCTTTCTTT
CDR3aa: CASSLTWTGDPNTEAFF

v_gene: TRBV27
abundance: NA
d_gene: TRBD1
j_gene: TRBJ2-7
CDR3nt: TGTGCCAGCCATAAGACAGGGGGCGTGTACGAGCAGTACTTC
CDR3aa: CASHKTGGVYEQYF

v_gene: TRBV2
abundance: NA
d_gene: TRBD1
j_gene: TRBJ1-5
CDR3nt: TGTGCCAGCAGTTTCGGACAGGGAGATCAGCCCCAGCATTTT
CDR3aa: CASSFGQGDQPQHF

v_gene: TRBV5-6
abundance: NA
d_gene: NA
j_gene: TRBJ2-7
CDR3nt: TGTGCCAGCAGCCTTAGCGGACCCTACGAGCAGTACTTC
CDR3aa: CASSLSGPYEQYF

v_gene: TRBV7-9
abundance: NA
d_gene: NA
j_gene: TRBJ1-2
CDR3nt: TGTGCCAGCAGCCAGGGAGATGGCTACACCTTC
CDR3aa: CASSQGDGYTF

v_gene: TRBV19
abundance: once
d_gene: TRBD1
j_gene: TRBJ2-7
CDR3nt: TGTGCCAGTAGACCCGGGCAGGGGGCTGTTGAGCAGTACTTC
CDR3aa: CASRPGQGAVEQYF

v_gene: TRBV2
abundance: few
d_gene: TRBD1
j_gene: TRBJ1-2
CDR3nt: TGTGCCAGCAGTATCGACAGGGAGATGAACTATGGCTACACCTTC
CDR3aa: CASSIDREMNYGYTF

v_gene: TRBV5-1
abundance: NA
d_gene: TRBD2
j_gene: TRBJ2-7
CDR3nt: TGCGCCAGCAGCTTGGGGTTCCCGGGACTAACCACTTTCTACGAGCAGTACTTC
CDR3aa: CASSLGFPGLTTFYEQYF

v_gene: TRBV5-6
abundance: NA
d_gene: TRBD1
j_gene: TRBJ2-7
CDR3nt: TGTGCCAGCAGCGACGTGGGACAGGGTTACGAGCAGTACTTC
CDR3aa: CASSDVGQGYEQYF

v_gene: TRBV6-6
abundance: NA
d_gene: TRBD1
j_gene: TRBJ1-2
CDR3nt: TGTGCCAGCAGAACGGACAGGGTTTCTGGCTACACCTTC
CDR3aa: CASRTDRVSGYTF

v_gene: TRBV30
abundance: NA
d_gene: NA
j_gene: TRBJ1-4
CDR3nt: TGTGCCTGGAGTTATATGGGGGGTGATGAAAAACTGTTTTTT
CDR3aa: CAWSYMGGDEKLFF

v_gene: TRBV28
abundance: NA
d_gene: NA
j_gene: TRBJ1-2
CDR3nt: TGTGCCAGCAGTTCAGGGGCCTATGGCTACACCTTC
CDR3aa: CASSSGAYGYTF

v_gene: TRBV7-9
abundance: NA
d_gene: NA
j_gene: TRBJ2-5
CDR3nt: TGTGCCAGCAGCTTAGCGGTAGGGGAAGAGACCCAGTACTTC
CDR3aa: CASSLAVGEETQYF

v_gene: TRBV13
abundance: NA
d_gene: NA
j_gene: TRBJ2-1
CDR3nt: TGTGCCAGCAGCCCCCAGTTAGGGGGGCCATCGAATGAGCAGTTCTTC
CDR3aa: CASSPQLGGPSNEQFF

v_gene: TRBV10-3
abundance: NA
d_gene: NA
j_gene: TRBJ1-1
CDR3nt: TGTGCCATCAGTGAGACAGCGAACACTGAAGCTTTCTTT
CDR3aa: CAISETANTEAFF

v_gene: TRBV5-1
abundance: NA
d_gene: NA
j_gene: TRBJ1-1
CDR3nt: TGCGCCAGCAGCCCAGCAAGGACGCCTCTGAACACTGAAGCTTTCTTT
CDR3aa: CASSPARTPLNTEAFF

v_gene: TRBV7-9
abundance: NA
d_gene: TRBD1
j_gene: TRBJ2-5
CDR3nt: TGTGCCAGCAGCTTAGTGGGACAGCAAGAGACCCAGTACTTC
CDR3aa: CASSLVGQQETQYF

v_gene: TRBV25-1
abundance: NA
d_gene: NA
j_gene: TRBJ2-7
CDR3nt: TGTGCCAGCAGTGACGGGGAGGCCTACGAGCAGTACTTC
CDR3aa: CASSDGEAYEQYF

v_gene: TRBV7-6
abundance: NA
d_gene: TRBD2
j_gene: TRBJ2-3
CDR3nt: TGTGCCAGCAGCTTAGCGCGGGCTAGCGGGTCTGTCACAGATACGCAGTATTTT
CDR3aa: CASSLARASGSVTDTQYF

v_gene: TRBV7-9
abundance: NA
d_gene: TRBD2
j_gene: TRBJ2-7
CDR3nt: TGTGCCAGCAGCCCTTTTGCTAGCGGGCCTTCGGGACACGAGCAGTACTTC
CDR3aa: CASSPFASGPSGHEQYF

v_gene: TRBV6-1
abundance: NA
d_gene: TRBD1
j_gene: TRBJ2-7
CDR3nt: TGTGCCAGCAGTGAAGGTCCGGGACAGCCCTACGAGCAGTACTTC
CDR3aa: CASSEGPGQPYEQYF

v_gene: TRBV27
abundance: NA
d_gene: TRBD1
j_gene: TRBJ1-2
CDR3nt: TGTGCCAGCAGTAAACGGACAGGGGGGATATATGGCTACACCTTC
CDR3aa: CASSKRTGGIYGYTF

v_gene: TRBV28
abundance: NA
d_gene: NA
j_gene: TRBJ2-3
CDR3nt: TGTGCCAGCAGTCGGGACTCCGAAAGGGATACGCAGTATTTT
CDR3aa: CASSRDSERDTQYF

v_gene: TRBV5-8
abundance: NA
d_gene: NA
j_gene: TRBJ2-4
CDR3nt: TGTGCCAGCAGCTATAAAGGGGCAGCCAAAAACATTCAGTACTTC
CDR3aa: CASSYKGAAKNIQYF

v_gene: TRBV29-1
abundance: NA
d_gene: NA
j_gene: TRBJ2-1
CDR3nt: TGCAGCGTTGGGGGCGGGTTGAGCAATGAGCAGTTCTTC
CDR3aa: CSVGGGLSNEQFF

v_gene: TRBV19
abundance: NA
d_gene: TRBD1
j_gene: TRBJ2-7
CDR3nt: TGTGCCAGTAGCAGTATAGGGACAGGGACGTCCTACGAGCAGTACTTC
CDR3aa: CASSSIGTGTSYEQYF

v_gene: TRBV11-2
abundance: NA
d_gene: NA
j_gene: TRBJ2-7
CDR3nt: TGTGCCAGCAGCTTAGGCACATACTACGAGCAGTACTTC
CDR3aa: CASSLGTYYEQYF

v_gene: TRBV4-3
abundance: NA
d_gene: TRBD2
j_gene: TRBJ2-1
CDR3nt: TGCGCCAGCAGCCAAGATCCCCTTAGCGGGAGTTACAATGAGCAGTTCTTC
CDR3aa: CASSQDPLSGSYNEQFF

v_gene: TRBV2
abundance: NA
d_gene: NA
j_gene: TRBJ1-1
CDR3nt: TGTGCCAGCAGTGACGAAGGGCCCCTGAACACTGAAGCTTTCTTT
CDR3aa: CASSDEGPLNTEAFF

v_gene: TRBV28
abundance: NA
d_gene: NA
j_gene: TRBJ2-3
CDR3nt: TGTGCCAGCAGTCCCCCTTGGGCAGATACGCAGTATTTT
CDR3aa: CASSPPWADTQYF

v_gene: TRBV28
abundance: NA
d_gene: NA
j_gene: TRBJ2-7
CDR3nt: TGTGCCAGCAGTTTCCGCATGACAGCGTACGAGCAGTACTTC
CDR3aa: CASSFRMTAYEQYF

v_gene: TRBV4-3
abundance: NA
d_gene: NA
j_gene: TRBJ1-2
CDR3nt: TGCGCCAGCAGCCAAGATTCCGGGGTTGGCTATGGCTACACCTTC
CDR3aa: CASSQDSGVGYGYTF

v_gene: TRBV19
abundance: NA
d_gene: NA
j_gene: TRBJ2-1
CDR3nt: TGTGCCAGTAGTATATGGCGGACTTACAATGAGCAGTTCTTC
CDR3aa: CASSIWRTYNEQFF

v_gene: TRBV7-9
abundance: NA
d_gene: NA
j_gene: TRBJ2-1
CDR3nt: TGTGCCAGCAGCCAGCCGGGCGCCTACAATGAGCAGTTCTTC
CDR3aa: CASSQPGAYNEQFF

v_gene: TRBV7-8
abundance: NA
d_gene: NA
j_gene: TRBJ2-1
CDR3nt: TGTGCCAGCAGCTTAGCTGGGACTCTGATCAATGAGCAGTTCTTC
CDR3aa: CASSLAGTLINEQFF

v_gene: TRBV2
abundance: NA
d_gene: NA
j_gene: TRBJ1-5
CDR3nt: TGTGCCAGCAGTGATCTGGTCGATAATCAGCCCCAGCATTTT
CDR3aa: CASSDLVDNQPQHF

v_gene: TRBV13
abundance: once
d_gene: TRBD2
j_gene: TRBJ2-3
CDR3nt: TGTGCCAGCAGCCCCCCTTTATTGGGGGGGTGGGACACAGATACGCAGTATTTT
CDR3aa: CASSPPLLGGWDTDTQYF

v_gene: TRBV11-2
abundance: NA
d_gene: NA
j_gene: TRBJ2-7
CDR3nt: TGTGCCAGCAGCTTGGAGTTAGCGGTCGAGCAGTACTTC
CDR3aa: CASSLELAVEQYF

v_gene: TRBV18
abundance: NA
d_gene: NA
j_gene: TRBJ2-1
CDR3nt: TGTGCCAGCTCAATGGTACTAGCAGTGGAAGAGCAGTTCTTC
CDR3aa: CASSMVLAVEEQFF

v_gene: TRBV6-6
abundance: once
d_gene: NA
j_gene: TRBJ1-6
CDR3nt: TGTGCCAGCAGTTACTCTGGGGTTCCCCTCCACTTT
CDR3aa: CASSYSGVPLHF

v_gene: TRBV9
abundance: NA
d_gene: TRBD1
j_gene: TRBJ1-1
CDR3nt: TGTGCCAGCAGCGAGGGACAGGGTTTGAACACTGAAGCTTTCTTT
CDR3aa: CASSEGQGLNTEAFF

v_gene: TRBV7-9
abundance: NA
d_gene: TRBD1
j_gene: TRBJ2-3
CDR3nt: TGTGCCAGCAGCCCACCGGACAGGGGAGATTGGGATACGCAGTATTTT
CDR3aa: CASSPPDRGDWDTQYF

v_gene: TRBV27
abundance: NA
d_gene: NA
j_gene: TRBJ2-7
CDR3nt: TGTGCCAGCAGTTCCGGGCCCGGGCAGGGCATCTTCTACGAGCAGTACTTC
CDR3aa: CASSSGPGQGIFYEQYF

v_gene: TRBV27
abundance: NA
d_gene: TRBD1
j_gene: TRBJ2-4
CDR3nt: TGTGCCAGCAGTCAGGGGACAGGGGGAAACATTCAGTACTTC
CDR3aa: CASSQGTGGNIQYF

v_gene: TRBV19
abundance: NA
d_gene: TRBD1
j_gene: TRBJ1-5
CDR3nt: TGTGCCAGTAGTACTATATCGACAGGGAGAAGCAATCAGCCCCAGCATTTT
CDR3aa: CASSTISTGRSNQPQHF

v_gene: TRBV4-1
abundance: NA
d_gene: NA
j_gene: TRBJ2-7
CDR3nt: TGCGCCAGCAGCCAAGAGGGGGGTTACGAGCAGTACTTC
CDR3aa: CASSQEGGYEQYF

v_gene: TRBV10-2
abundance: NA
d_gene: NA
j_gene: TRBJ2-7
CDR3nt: TGCGCCAGCAGTGATAGGGGGGAGCAGTACTTC
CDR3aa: CASSDRGEQYF

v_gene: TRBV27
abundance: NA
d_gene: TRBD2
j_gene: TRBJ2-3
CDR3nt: TGTGCCCGCATTCATTCCCCCGGACTAGCGGGAGGAATCGGCACAGATACGCAGTATTTT
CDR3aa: CARIHSPGLAGGIGTDTQYF

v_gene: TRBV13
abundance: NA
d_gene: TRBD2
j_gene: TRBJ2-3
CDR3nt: TGTGCCAGCAGCTTCCGACTAGCGGGGGACACAGATACGCAGTATTTT
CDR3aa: CASSFRLAGDTDTQYF

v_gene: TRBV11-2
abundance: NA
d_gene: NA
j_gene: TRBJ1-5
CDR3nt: TGTGCCAGCAGCGACACAGGGCTTACGGGTCAGCCCCAGCATTTT
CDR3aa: CASSDTGLTGQPQHF